Listed below are T cell receptor beta chains from one sample, sequenced in a study of T cell repertoires in cytomegalovirus infection. TCRdb re-analysed the reads in MiXCR, keeping a single row per CDR3 protein. The table has 200,000 to 300,000 distinct CDR3 sequences, roughly an eighth seen once. The specimen was PBMCs. These TCRs come from a human donor in good health (CMV status not recorded). Some clones in this sample may be carry-over from other donors' samples. CDR3s include the opening cysteine and the closing phenylalanine or tryptophan. A D gene is named only where the DNA matches it firmly. Clone size is not always given. Where it is, it says once, few, many or a class for expanded clones.

V,size,J,D,DNA,CDR3
TRBV20-1,few,TRBJ1-2,TRBD1,TGCAGTGCTAGGCCCCCGACAGGGCAGCAGGGCTACACCTTC,CSARPPTGQQGYTF
TRBV18,-,TRBJ2-1,-,TGTGCCAGCTCACCAAGGAATCGTATCGGCTTCGACAATGAGCAGTTCTTC,CASSPRNRIGFDNEQFF
TRBV29-1,few,TRBJ2-1,TRBD2,TGCAGCGTTGCGAGGACTAGCCTCGATGAGCAGTTCTTC,CSVARTSLDEQFF
TRBV2,-,TRBJ2-7,TRBD2,TGTGCCACATCAGATAGCGGGAACTACGAGCAGTACTTC,CATSDSGNYEQYF
TRBV10-2,few,TRBJ1-4,-,TGCGCCAGCAGTGACTTCACGGCCGCAACTAATGAAAAACTGTTTTTT,CASSDFTAATNEKLFF
TRBV12-3/TRBV12-4,many,TRBJ2-1,TRBD1,TGTGCCAGCAGGTTAAATTCACAGGGGAATGAGCAGTTCTTC,CASRLNSQGNEQFF
TRBV7-6,-,TRBJ1-6,-,TGTGCCAGCAGCTACGGGACATGGGGTAATTCACCCCTCCACTTT,CASSYGTWGNSPLHF
TRBV7-9,many,TRBJ2-3,-,TGTGCCAGCAGCTCGGGACTCCAAGATACGCAGTATTTT,CASSSGLQDTQYF
TRBV12-3/TRBV12-4,-,TRBJ2-7,-,TGTGCCAGCAGTTTAGCAGTGTCAGGGGTTGGGTACGAGCAGTACTTC,CASSLAVSGVGYEQYF
TRBV4-1,few,TRBJ2-7,-,TGCGCCAGCAGCCAAGTGGGCCTCGGCGAGCAGTACTTC,CASSQVGLGEQYF
TRBV7-2,many,TRBJ2-5,TRBD2,TGTGCCAGCAGCTCCACTAGCGGGAGGGGGGGGGAGACCCAGTACTTC,CASSSTSGRGGETQYF
TRBV7-2,many,TRBJ2-3,-,TGTGCCAGCAGCTTACGGGCTTACCTTGATACGCAGTATTTT,CASSLRAYLDTQYF
TRBV7-2,-,TRBJ2-1,TRBD2,TGTGCCAGCAGCCCCCAGTGGCTAGCGGGAGGCGATGAGCAGTTCTTC,CASSPQWLAGGDEQFF
TRBV7-6,-,TRBJ1-1,-,TGTGCCAGCACCCCGAGACAAGGGGGGAACACTGAAGCTTTCTTT,CASTPRQGGNTEAFF
TRBV5-1,-,TRBJ2-7,TRBD2,TGCGCCAGCAGCCCGGAACCGGAGCGGGAGAGGTACGAGCAGTACTTC,CASSPEPERERYEQYF
TRBV12-3/TRBV12-4,many,TRBJ1-6,TRBD1,TGTGCCAGCAGTCGCGGACAGGGACCTTCACCCCTCCACTTT,CASSRGQGPSPLHF
TRBV28,few,TRBJ1-5,-,TGTGCCAGCACCAAACGGGTTCTTCGGTTATATAGCAATCAGCCCCAGCATTTT,CASTKRVLRLYSNQPQHF
TRBV11-2,-,TRBJ2-3,TRBD2,TGTGCCAGCAGCTTCCGGGGGGGACGCACAGATACGCAGTATTTT,CASSFRGGRTDTQYF
TRBV6-5,few,TRBJ2-3,TRBD2,TGTGCCAGCAGCCGAGGACTAGCGGGAATGACAGATACGCAGTATTTT,CASSRGLAGMTDTQYF
TRBV7-9,many,TRBJ2-6,-,TGTGCCAGCACCGACCTTTCATCTGGGGCCAACGTCCTGACTTTC,CASTDLSSGANVLTF
TRBV12-3/TRBV12-4,-,TRBJ1-1,-,TGTGCCAGCAGTTTAGATACCGGGACTGAAGCTTTCTTT,CASSLDTGTEAFF
TRBV29-1,few,TRBJ2-7,-,TGCAGCGCTGGGTCCTCCGGCGAGCAGTACTTC,CSAGSSGEQYF
TRBV7-6,-,TRBJ2-3,-,TGTGCCAGCAGCGCGGGACTTGGGGGCGCCACAGATACGCAGTATTTT,CASSAGLGGATDTQYF
TRBV6-4,many,TRBJ1-1,-,TGTGCCAGCAGTGAAGGACCTTCCCCGAACACTGAAGCTTTCTTT,CASSEGPSPNTEAFF
TRBV10-3,-,TRBJ2-2,TRBD1,TGTGCCATCAGTGTGGACAGGGACGCCGGGGAGCTGTTTTTT,CAISVDRDAGELFF
TRBV5-6,-,TRBJ2-2,-,TGTGCCAGCAGCTTACAACAGGGTAGAACCGGGGAGCTGTTTTTT,CASSLQQGRTGELFF
TRBV6-2/TRBV6-3,many,TRBJ2-7,TRBD2,TGTGCCAGCAGCAGCGGGACTAGCGGCTCCTACGAGCAGTACTTC,CASSSGTSGSYEQYF
TRBV7-2,many,TRBJ2-7,-,TGTGCCAGCAGCTTAGAACTCGCGGGCGAGCAGTACTTC,CASSLELAGEQYF
TRBV7-2,many,TRBJ1-6,-,TGTGCCAGCAGCTTCAGGGGAGGTAATTCACCCCTCCACTTT,CASSFRGGNSPLHF
TRBV19,many,TRBJ1-4,-,TGTGCCAGTAGCTTTGAGGGGGACCTCAATGAAAAACTGTTTTTT,CASSFEGDLNEKLFF
TRBV6-6,-,TRBJ1-1,-,TGTGCCAGCAGTTACTCGAGGGGGAACACTGAAGTTTTCTTT,CASSYSRGNTEVFF
TRBV7-9,many,TRBJ1-4,-,TGTGCCAGCAGCAATCCTTGGGAGGGAACTAATGAAAAACTGTTTTTT,CASSNPWEGTNEKLFF
TRBV20-1,many,TRBJ2-2,-,TGCAGTGCTAGAGTGGTGGCGAACACCGGGGAGCTGTTTTTT,CSARVVANTGELFF
TRBV25-1,few,TRBJ1-4,-,TGTGCCAGCAGTGAACTGCGGGCTGAAAAACTGTTTTTT,CASSELRAEKLFF
TRBV7-2,many,TRBJ2-7,-,TGTGCCAGCAGCTTCAACAGGGCGATCTCCTACGAGCAGTACTTC,CASSFNRAISYEQYF
TRBV29-1,few,TRBJ1-4,-,TGCAGCGTTAATCTTAATGAAAAACTGTTTTTT,CSVNLNEKLFF
TRBV7-6,many,TRBJ2-1,TRBD2,TGTGCCAGCAGACCTAGCGGGAGCATCAACAATGAGCAGTTCTTC,CASRPSGSINNEQFF
TRBV6-5,few,TRBJ2-7,-,TGTGCCAGCAGCTTACAGACAGGAGGGTCCTACGAGCAGTACTTC,CASSLQTGGSYEQYF
TRBV20-1,few,TRBJ2-7,-,TGCAGTGCTATCCCCGAGCAGGGGAACGAGCAGTACTTC,CSAIPEQGNEQYF
TRBV7-2,many,TRBJ1-2,-,TGTGCCAGCAGCGCCGACACCAGGGTTAATGGCTACACCTTC,CASSADTRVNGYTF
TRBV20-1,many,TRBJ2-7,TRBD2,TGCAGTGCTAGATCGGCTAGCGGGAGTTACGAGCAGTACTTC,CSARSASGSYEQYF
TRBV20-1,-,TRBJ2-5,-,TGCAGTGCTAGAGAGGGGGGTAAAGAGACCCAGTACTTC,CSAREGGKETQYF
TRBV4-1,few,TRBJ1-5,-,TGCGCCAGCAGCCAAGATGGATCGGCAGCAAATCAGCCCCAGCATTTT,CASSQDGSAANQPQHF
TRBV28,few,TRBJ1-5,-,TGTGCCAGCAGTTTCGCACAGGGTTATGGCCAGCCCCAGCATTTT,CASSFAQGYGQPQHF
TRBV7-9,-,TRBJ2-5,-,TGTGCCAGCAGCTTAGAACGTGGAGGGATTGGAGAGACCCAGTACTTC,CASSLERGGIGETQYF
TRBV7-6,many,TRBJ2-1,TRBD1,TGTGCCAGCAGCACCGGACAGGGGGCGCCTGAGCAGTTCTTC,CASSTGQGAPEQFF
TRBV6-2/TRBV6-3,-,TRBJ2-6,-,TGTGCCAGCAGTCCCCAGGGGCGGGGGGCCAACGTCCTGACTTTC,CASSPQGRGANVLTF
TRBV28,-,TRBJ1-2,-,TGTGCCAGCAATCCGGCGCGATTCGATGGCTACACCTTC,CASNPARFDGYTF
TRBV7-6,few,TRBJ2-3,-,TGTGCCAGCAGCCCTCCGTCGGGACACTCCACAGATACGCAGTATTTT,CASSPPSGHSTDTQYF
TRBV5-5,-,TRBJ2-5,TRBD2,TGTGCCAGCAGCTTGAGAGAGACTAGCGGGGGAGAGACCCAGTACTTC,CASSLRETSGGETQYF
TRBV20-1,-,TRBJ1-5,-,TGCAGTGCTAGGTCTCAAGGGACGGAGCCCCAGCATTTT,CSARSQGTEPQHF
TRBV5-4,-,TRBJ2-7,TRBD1,TGTGCCAGCAGCACGGACAGGGGACCCTACGAGCAGTACTTC,CASSTDRGPYEQYF
TRBV29-1,many,TRBJ1-2,TRBD1,TGCAGCGTCGGCTCCGGGACAGGGATCTTTCATTACTATGGCTACACCTTC,CSVGSGTGIFHYYGYTF
TRBV14,-,TRBJ2-5,-,TGTGCCAGCAGCCAAGTTCAGGGTTACTGGGGACAAGAGACCCAGTACTTC,CASSQVQGYWGQETQYF
TRBV7-9,-,TRBJ2-7,-,TGTGCCAGCAGCTTAGGAGGGAGTGCCCACGAGCAGTACTTC,CASSLGGSAHEQYF